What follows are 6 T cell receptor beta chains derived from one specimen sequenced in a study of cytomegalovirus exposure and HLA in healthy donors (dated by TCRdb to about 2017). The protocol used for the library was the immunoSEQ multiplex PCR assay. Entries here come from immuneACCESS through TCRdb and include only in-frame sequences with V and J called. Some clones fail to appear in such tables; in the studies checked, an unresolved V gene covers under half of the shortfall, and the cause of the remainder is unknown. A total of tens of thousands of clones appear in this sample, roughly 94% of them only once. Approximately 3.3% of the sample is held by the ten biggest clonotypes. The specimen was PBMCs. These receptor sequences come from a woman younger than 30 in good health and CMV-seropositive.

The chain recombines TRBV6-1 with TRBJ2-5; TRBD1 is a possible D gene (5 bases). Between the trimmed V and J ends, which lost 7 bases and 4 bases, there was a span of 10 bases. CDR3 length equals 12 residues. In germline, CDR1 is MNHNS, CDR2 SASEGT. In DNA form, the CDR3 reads TGTGCCAGCACCCGCCAGGGAGAGACCCAGTACTTC. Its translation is CASTRQGETQYF.

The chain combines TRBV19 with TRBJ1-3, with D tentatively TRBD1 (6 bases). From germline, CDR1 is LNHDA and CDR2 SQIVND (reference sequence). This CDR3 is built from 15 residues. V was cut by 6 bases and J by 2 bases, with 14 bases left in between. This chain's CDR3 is CASSSRDTTGNTIYF. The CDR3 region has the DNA TGTGCCAGTAGCAGCCGGGACACTACTGGAAACACCATATATTTT.

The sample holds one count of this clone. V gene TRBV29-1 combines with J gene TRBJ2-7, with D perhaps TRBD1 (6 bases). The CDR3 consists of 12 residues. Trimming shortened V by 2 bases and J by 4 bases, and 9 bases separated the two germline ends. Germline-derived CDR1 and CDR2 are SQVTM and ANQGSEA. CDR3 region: CSVETGQYEQYF. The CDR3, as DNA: TGCAGCGTTGAAACCGGACAGTACGAGCAGTACTTC.

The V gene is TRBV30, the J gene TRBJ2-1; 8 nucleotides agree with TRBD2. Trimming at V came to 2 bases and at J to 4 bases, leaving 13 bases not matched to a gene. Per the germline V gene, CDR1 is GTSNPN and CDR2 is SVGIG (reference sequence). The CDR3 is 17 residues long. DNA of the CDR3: TGTGCCTGGAGTTATAATAGCGGGACGGATTGGTACAATGAGCAGTTCTTC. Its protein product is CAWSYNSGTDWYNEQFF.

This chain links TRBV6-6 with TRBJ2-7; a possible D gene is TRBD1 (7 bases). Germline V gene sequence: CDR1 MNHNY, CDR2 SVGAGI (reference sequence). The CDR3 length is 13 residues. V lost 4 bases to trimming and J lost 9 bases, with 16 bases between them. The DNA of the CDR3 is TGTGCCAGCAGTTCCCGGGAGCGGACAGGGCAGTACTTC. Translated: CASSSRERTGQYF.

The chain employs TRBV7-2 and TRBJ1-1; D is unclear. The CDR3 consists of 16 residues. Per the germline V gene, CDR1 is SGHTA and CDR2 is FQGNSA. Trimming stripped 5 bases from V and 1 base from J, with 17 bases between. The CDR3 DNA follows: TGTGCCAGCAGCCAAATAGTGAAGGGAGGGAACACTGAAGCTTTCTTT. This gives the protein CASSQIVKGGNTEAFF.